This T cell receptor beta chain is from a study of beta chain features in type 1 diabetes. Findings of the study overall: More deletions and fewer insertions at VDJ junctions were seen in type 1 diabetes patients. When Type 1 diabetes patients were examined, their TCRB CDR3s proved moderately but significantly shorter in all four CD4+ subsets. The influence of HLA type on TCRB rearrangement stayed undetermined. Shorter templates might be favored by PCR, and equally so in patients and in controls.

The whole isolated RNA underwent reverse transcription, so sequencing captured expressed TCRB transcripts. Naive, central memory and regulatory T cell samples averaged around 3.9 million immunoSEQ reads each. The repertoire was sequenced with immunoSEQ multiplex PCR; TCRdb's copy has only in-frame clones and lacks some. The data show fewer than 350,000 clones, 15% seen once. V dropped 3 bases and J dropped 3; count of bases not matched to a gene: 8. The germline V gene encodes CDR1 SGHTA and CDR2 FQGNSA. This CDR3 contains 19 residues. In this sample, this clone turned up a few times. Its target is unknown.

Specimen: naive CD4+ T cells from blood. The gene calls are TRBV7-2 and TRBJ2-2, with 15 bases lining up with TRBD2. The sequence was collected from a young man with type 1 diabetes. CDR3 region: CASSLSSGLAGGYTGELFF. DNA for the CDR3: TGTGCCAGCAGCTTGTCCTCGGGACTAGCGGGAGGATACACCGGGGAGCTGTTTTTT.